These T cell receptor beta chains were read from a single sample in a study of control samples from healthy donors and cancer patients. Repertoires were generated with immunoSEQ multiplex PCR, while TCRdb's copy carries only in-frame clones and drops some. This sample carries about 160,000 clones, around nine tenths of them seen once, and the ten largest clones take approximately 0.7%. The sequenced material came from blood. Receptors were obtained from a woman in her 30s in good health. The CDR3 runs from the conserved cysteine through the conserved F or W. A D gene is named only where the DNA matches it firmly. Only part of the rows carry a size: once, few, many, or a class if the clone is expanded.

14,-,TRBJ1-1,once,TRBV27,TGTGCCAGCGGATCCATGGGAGGGGAGGTTAAAGCTTTCTTT,CASGSMGGEVKAFF
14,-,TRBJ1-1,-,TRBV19,TGTGCCAGTAAAACGGGACACCCGAACACTGAAGCTTTCTTT,CASKTGHPNTEAFF
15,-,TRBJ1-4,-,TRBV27,TGTGCCAGCAGTTCACTTTGGGGGAGTAATGAAAAACTGTTTTTT,CASSSLWGSNEKLFF
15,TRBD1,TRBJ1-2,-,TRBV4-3,TGCGCCAGCAGCCAAGATCCCCAGGGGGACTATGGCTACACCTTC,CASSQDPQGDYGYTF
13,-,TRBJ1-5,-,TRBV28,TGTGCCAGCAGTTTGGATAGTAATCAGCCCCAGCATTTT,CASSLDSNQPQHF
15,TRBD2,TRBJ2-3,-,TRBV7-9,TGTGCCAGCAGCTTAGCTAGCGGGAGTTCAGATACGCAGTATTTT,CASSLASGSSDTQYF
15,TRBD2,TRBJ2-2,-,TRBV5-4,TGTGCCAGCAGCTTGGGGACTAGAGGCACCGGGGAGCTGTTTTTT,CASSLGTRGTGELFF
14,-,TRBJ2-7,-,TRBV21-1,TGTGCCAGCAGCAAAAGGACTACATGTGAGGAGCAGTACTTC,CASSKRTTCEEQYF
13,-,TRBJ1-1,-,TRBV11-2,TGTGCCAGCAGCTTCTCTCTCCGGTCTGAAGCTTTCTTT,CASSFSLRSEAFF
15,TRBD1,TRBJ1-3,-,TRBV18,TGTGCCAGCCAAAAGACAGGGGCCGCTGGAAACACCATATATTTT,CASQKTGAAGNTIYF
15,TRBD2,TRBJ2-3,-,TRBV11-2,TGTGCCAGCAGCGACAGTCCGGGAGGAACAGATACGCAGTATTTT,CASSDSPGGTDTQYF
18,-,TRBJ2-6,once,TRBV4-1,TGCGCCAGCAGCCAAGTCAGAGTGCTTACGGGGGGGGCCAACGTCCTGACTTTC,CASSQVRVLTGGANVLTF
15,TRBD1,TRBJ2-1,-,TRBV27,TGTGCCAGCAGTTTATATCTCCAGGGGGCCGGTGAGCAGTTCTTC,CASSLYLQGAGEQFF
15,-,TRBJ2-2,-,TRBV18,TGTGCCAGCTCACCACAGGCACCGGGAACCGGGGAGCTGTTTTTT,CASSPQAPGTGELFF
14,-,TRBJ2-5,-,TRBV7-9,TGTGCCACCTTATCGGGGGAACGCCAAGAGACCCAGTACTTC,CATLSGERQETQYF
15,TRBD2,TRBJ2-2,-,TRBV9,TGTGCCAGCAGCCCAGATAGCGGGAGTGTCGGGGAGCTGTTTTTT,CASSPDSGSVGELFF
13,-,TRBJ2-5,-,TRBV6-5,TGTGCCAGCACCACGGGGGGCGGGGAGACCCAGTACTTC,CASTTGGGETQYF
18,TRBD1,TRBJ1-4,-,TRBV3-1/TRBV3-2,TGTGCCAGCAGCCAATTCAGACAGGGTTTGGGTGGTAATGAAAAACTGTTTTTT,CASSQFRQGLGGNEKLFF
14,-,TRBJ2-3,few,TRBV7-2,TGTGCCAGCAGTACACAGGCGGGCCGAGATACGCAGTATTTT,CASSTQAGRDTQYF
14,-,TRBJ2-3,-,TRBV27,TGTGCCAGCAGTTTCCAACTTAGAACAGATACGCAGTATTTT,CASSFQLRTDTQYF
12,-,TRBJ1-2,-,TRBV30,TGTGCCTGGAGTGTCCTTAACTATGGCTACACCTTC,CAWSVLNYGYTF
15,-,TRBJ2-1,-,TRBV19,TGTGCCAGTAGTATGGGGACTTCCGGCTACAATGAGCAGTTCTTC,CASSMGTSGYNEQFF
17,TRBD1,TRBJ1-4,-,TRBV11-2,TGTGCCAGCAGCTTGGACCAGGGGGCGCGGGCTAATGAAAAACTGTTTTTT,CASSLDQGARANEKLFF
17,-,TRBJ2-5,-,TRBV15,TGTGCCACCAGCAGAGCGGAGAGCGAGCTGAGGGTAGAGACCCAGTACTTC,CATSRAESELRVETQYF
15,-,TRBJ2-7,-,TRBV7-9,TGTGCCAGCAGTTACCTAGCGACTACCATCTACGAGCAGTACTTC,CASSYLATTIYEQYF
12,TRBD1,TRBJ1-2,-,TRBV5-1,TGCGCCAGCAGCTCGACAGGGAATGGCTACACCTTC,CASSSTGNGYTF
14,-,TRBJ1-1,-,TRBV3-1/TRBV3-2,TGTGCCAGCAGCCTCGGACAAGGGGGCACTGAAGCTTTCTTT,CASSLGQGGTEAFF
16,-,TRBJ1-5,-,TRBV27,TGTGCCAGCAGTAGGGGGGGAGGGCGCGGCAATCAGCCCCAGCATTTT,CASSRGGGRGNQPQHF
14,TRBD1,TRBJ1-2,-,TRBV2,TGTGCCAGCAGTGCGCCGGGACAGGGCTATGGCTACACCTTC,CASSAPGQGYGYTF
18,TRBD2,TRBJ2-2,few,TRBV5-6,TGTGCCAGCAGCCAACGGACTAGCGGGAGGTCGAACACCGGGGAGCTGTTTTTT,CASSQRTSGRSNTGELFF
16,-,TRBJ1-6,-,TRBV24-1,TGTGCCACCAGTGATTTGCAAAGACAGTTTTATTCACCCCTCCACTTT,CATSDLQRQFYSPLHF
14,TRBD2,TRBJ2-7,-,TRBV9,TGTGCCAGCAGCGCGACCGGGACTAGAAGCGAGCAGTACTTC,CASSATGTRSEQYF
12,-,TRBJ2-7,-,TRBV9,TGTGCCAGCAGCGGGGATACCCACGAGCAGTACTTC,CASSGDTHEQYF
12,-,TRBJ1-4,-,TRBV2,TGTGCCAGCAGTCTTACAGGGGAAAAACTGTTTTTT,CASSLTGEKLFF
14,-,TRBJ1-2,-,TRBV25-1,TGTGCCAGCAGCGACGAAGACAGTGGCTATGGCTACACCTTC,CASSDEDSGYGYTF
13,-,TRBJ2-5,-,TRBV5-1,TGCGCCAGCAGCTTGGACCCGGCCGAAACCCAGTACTTC,CASSLDPAETQYF
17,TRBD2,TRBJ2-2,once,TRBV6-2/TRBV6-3,TGTGCCAGCAGTTGGACTAGCGGGAGTTTCTTAATGGGGGAGCTGTTTTTT,CASSWTSGSFLMGELFF
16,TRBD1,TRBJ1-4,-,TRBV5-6,TGTGCCAGCAGCCCGGGACAGGGGGCCCCTAATGAAAAACTGTTTTTT,CASSPGQGAPNEKLFF
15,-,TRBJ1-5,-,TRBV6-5,TGTGCCAGCAGCGACCCAGCAGGGAGCAATCAGCCCCAGCATTTT,CASSDPAGSNQPQHF
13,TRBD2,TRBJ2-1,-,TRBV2,TGTGCCAGCGTGGGACTACTTATAGATGAGCAGTTCTTC,CASVGLLIDEQFF
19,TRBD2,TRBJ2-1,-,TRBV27,TGTGCCAGCAGTTTAGAAGGGACTAGCGGGAGGCGTCGCTACAATGAGCAGTTCTTC,CASSLEGTSGRRRYNEQFF
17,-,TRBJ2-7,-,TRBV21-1,TGTGCCAGCAGCAACCCTGCTCCGGGACAGGGAACCTACGAGCAGTACTTC,CASSNPAPGQGTYEQYF